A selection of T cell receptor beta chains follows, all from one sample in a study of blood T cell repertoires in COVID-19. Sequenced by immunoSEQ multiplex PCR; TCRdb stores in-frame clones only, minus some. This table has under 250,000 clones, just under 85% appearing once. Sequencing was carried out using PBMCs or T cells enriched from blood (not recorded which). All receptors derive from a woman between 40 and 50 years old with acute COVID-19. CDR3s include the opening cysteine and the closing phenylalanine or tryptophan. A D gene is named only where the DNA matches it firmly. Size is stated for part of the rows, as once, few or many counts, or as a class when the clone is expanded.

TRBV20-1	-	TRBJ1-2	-	TGCAGTGCTAGTGCAGGGGCGGGTGGTGGCTACACCTTC	CSASAGAGGGYTF
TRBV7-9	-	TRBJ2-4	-	TGTGCCAGCAGCTTAGACCTCACGGGGGAACAGTACTTC	CASSLDLTGEQYF
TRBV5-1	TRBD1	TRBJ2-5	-	TGCGCCAGCAGCATCCGGGGACAGGGGGTTGGGGAGACCCAGTACTTC	CASSIRGQGVGETQYF
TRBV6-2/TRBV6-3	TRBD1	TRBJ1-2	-	TGTGCCAGCAGTCGGGACAGGGATCGCGGCTACACCTTC	CASSRDRDRGYTF
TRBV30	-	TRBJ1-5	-	TGTGCCTGGAGTGTTTCGCGGCAGTCCTTCGTGCCCCAGCATTTT	CAWSVSRQSFVPQHF
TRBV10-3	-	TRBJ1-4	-	TGTGCCATCAGCCCGCGCCAGTTTAGTACAGCAACTAATGAAAAACTGTTTTTT	CAISPRQFSTATNEKLFF
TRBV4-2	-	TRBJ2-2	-	TGTGCCAGCAGCCAAGATGAGGGCGTTCCCGGGGAGCTGTTTTTT	CASSQDEGVPGELFF
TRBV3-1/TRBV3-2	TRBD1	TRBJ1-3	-	TGTGCCAGCACCATAAACAGGGGAGCAAGAAACACCATATATTTT	CASTINRGARNTIYF
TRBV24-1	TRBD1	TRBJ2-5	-	TGTGCCACCAGTTCTGGACAGGGGACGGGGACCCAGTACTTC	CATSSGQGTGTQYF
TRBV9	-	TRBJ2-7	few	TGTGCCAGCAGCCCGACGGGGAGCAGGAAGAACGAGCAGTACTTC	CASSPTGSRKNEQYF
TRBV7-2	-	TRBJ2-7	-	TGTGTCAGCAGCTTAAGCCGGAGCTCCTACGAGCAGTACTTC	CVSSLSRSSYEQYF
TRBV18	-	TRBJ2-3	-	TGTGCCAGCTCACCCTCTCAGGCCTATACGCAGTATTTT	CASSPSQAYTQYF
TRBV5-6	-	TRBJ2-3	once	TGTGCCAGCAGCTTAGGACAGAATACGCAGTATTTT	CASSLGQNTQYF
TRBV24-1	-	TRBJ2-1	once	TGTGCCACCAGTGACCGAAAAGGACTAACTTTCGGTCGGCAGTTCTTC	CATSDRKGLTFGRQFF
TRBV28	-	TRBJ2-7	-	TGTGCCAGCAGTTTATTCAGGAACAGACCCTACGAGCAGTACTTC	CASSLFRNRPYEQYF
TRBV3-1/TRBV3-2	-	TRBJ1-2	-	TGTGCCAGCAGCCAAGGCTACTCCAACCAAGACTATGGCTACACCTTC	CASSQGYSNQDYGYTF
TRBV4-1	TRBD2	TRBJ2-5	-	TGCGCCAGCAGCAAAGGGTACGGGGGAGCGGGAGTCGGGGAGACCCAGTACTTC	CASSKGYGGAGVGETQYF
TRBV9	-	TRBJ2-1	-	TGTGCCAGCAGCGTAGTTCCGGAGTCGGGAAATGAGCAGTTCTTC	CASSVVPESGNEQFF
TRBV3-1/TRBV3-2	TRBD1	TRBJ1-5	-	TGTGCCAGCAGCCAAGGCTCGGGGACAGGTCTGGAGCCCCAGCATTTT	CASSQGSGTGLEPQHF
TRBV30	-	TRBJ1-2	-	TGTGCCTGGAGGCGGGCAACAAGGTCCTGGCTCACCTTC	CAWRRATRSWLTF
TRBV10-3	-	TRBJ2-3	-	TGTGCCATCTCGGGCCGGGGAGGATACACAGATACGCAGTATTTT	CAISGRGGYTDTQYF
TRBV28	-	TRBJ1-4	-	TGTGCCAGCAGCTTGGCAGGGGTGACTAATGAAAAACTGTTTTTT	CASSLAGVTNEKLFF
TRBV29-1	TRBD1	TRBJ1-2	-	TGCAGCGCCAGGACAGGGAGTGCCTATGGCTACACCTTC	CSARTGSAYGYTF
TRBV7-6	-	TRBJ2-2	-	TGTGCCAGCAGCTTACAGCGCCACAACACCGGGGAGCTGTTTTTT	CASSLQRHNTGELFF
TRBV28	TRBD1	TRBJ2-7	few	TGTGCCAGCAGTTCAAACAGGGGTTTAAGCGGCTACGAGCAGTACTTC	CASSSNRGLSGYEQYF
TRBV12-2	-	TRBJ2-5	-	TGTGCAAGTCGCTTTCGTCGAAACAGTCAAGAGACCCAGTACTTC	CASRFRRNSQETQYF
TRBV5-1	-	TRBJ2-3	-	TGCGCCAGCAGCTTGGCCCAACAGGGAGGCACAGATACGCAGTATTTT	CASSLAQQGGTDTQYF
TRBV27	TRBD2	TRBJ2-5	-	TGTGCCAGCAGTTTTGGGCCTAGCGGGGGTCCGGGCCTACAAGAGACCCAGTACTTC	CASSFGPSGGPGLQETQYF
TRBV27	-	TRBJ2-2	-	TGTGCCAGCAGTGCCCGGACTTCTTGGGAGCTGTTTTTT	CASSARTSWELFF
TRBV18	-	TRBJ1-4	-	TGTGCCAGCTCACCAGTCAATCAGGGTGCAACTAATGAAAAACTGTTTTTT	CASSPVNQGATNEKLFF
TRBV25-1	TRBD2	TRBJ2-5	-	TGTGCCAGCAGTGAATACTTATGGGGGGGACGAGAGACCCAGTACTTC	CASSEYLWGGRETQYF
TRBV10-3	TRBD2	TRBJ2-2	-	TGTGCCATCACTCAACGGCGGGGGGGCCATTACGGGGAGCTGTTTTTT	CAITQRRGGHYGELFF
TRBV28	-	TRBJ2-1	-	TGTGCCAGCAGTTTAACAGGGCATGGCAATGAGCAGTTCTTC	CASSLTGHGNEQFF
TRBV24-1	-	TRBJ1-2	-	TGTGCCACCAGTGATTCAGGGGTTGACTATGGCTACACCTTC	CATSDSGVDYGYTF
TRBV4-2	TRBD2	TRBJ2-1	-	TGTGCCAGCAGCCAAGCCCTTGGGACTAGCGGGAACACCTACAATGAGCAGTTCTTC	CASSQALGTSGNTYNEQFF
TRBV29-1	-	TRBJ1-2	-	TGCAGCGATTCAGGGTGGAGTGGCTACACCTTC	CSDSGWSGYTF
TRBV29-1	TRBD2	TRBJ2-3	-	TGCAGCTACGGACTAGCGGGGAGCACAGATACGCAGTATTTT	CSYGLAGSTDTQYF
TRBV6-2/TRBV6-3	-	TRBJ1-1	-	TGTGCCAGCAGTTACGCGTATATGGGGCAGAAGAACACTGAAGCTTTCTTT	CASSYAYMGQKNTEAFF
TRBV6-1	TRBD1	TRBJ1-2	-	TGTGCCAGCAGTGAACAATACAGGGGGCGAGGTGGCTACACCTTC	CASSEQYRGRGGYTF
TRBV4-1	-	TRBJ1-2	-	TGCGCCAGCAGCCAAGGTCGAATAGGGGCCTATGGCTACACCTTC	CASSQGRIGAYGYTF
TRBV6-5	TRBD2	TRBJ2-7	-	TGTGCCAGCCTCCCCGGGACTAGCGGGACTTACGAGCAGTACTTC	CASLPGTSGTYEQYF
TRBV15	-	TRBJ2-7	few	TGTGCCACCAGCAGAGATCTGGAAAGGGGGACCTACGAGCAGTACTTC	CATSRDLERGTYEQYF
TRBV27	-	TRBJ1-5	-	TGTGCCAGCAGCTTGTGGCAGGGCAATCAGCCCCAGCATTTT	CASSLWQGNQPQHF
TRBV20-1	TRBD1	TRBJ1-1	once	TGCAGTGCTAGTGAGGGGGCCTATCGCACTGAAGCTTTCTTT	CSASEGAYRTEAFF
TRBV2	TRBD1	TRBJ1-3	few	TGTGCCAGCAACCCGACAGGGACGAGCTCTGGAAACACCATATATTTT	CASNPTGTSSGNTIYF